These T cell receptor beta chains were read from a single sample in a study of T cells in Graves' hyperthyroidism and ophthalmopathy. One entry per CDR3 protein, called by TCRdb with MiXCR from the multiplex PCR reads. The table lists around 350,000 distinct CDR3 sequences, roughly 15% of them singletons. Material for sequencing was blood. The receptor set was obtained from a woman aged 55 to 70 with Graves' ophthalmopathy. Both conserved end residues are part of each CDR3. The order of the fields is clone size, D gene, V gene, J gene, CDR3 DNA, CDR3 protein. The D gene is left open where the match is weak. For some rows the clone size is stated as once, few or many, or as a class when expanded; others skip it.

many	-	TRBV24-1	TRBJ2-2	TGTGCCCCCCGGGACAAACCGGAAGGGGAGCTGTTTTTT	CAPRDKPEGELFF
many	TRBD2	TRBV24-1	TRBJ2-3	TGTGCCACCAGTGATTTCGGGGGGACAGATACGCAGTATTTT	CATSDFGGTDTQYF
few	-	TRBV19	TRBJ2-7	TGTGCCAGTAGTAAACGGGACACTCAAGAGCAGTACTTC	CASSKRDTQEQYF
-	-	TRBV28	TRBJ1-6	TGTGCCAGCAGTTCTGGAAGGGCAGCCGGACCCAATTCACCCCTCCACTTT	CASSSGRAAGPNSPLHF
-	-	TRBV24-1	TRBJ2-2	-	CATSDTSGSYEQYFGPGTGELFF
few	TRBD2	TRBV6-2/TRBV6-3	TRBJ2-3	TGTGCCAGCAGTTACAGGTGGGGACTAGCGGGAGGAGGTGATACGCAGTATTTT	CASSYRWGLAGGGDTQYF
-	-	TRBV6-1	TRBJ2-3	TGTGCCAGCAGTGAAGCTGCAGGGCTAACAGATACGCAGTATTTT	CASSEAAGLTDTQYF
many	TRBD1	TRBV27	TRBJ1-1	TGTGCCAGCAGTTTCACAGGGGGTAGGACTGAAGCTTTCTTT	CASSFTGGRTEAFF
many	-	TRBV3-1	TRBJ2-5	TGTGCCAGCAGTCGGACCGCTTACCAAGAGACCCAGTACTTC	CASSRTAYQETQYF
-	TRBD2	TRBV20-1	TRBJ2-5	TGCAGGGCAACTAGCGACCAAGAGACCCAGTACTTC	CRATSDQETQYF
many	TRBD2	TRBV7-9	TRBJ2-1	TGTGCCAGCAGTCCGACTAGCGGGGTTCGGAATGAGCAGTTCTTC	CASSPTSGVRNEQFF
many	TRBD2	TRBV30	TRBJ2-2	TGTGCCTGGAAGGCGGGAGACACCGGGGAGCTGTTTTTT	CAWKAGDTGELFF
-	TRBD2	TRBV10-3	TRBJ2-1	TGTGCCAGCGAGGGTACGACTAGCGGGAGGGCCAATGAGCAGTTCTTC	CASEGTTSGRANEQFF
many	-	TRBV12-3/TRBV12-4	TRBJ2-2	TGTGCCAGCAGACGGGACCAGAACACCGGGGAGCTGTTTTTT	CASRRDQNTGELFF
many	-	TRBV11-2	TRBJ2-1	TGTGCCAGCAGCTTAGTAGGCCACATACTCTACAATGAGCAGTTCTTC	CASSLVGHILYNEQFF
-	TRBD2	TRBV7-8	TRBJ2-1	TGCGCCAGCAGTCGCGCCGGGACTAGCGGCAATGAGCAGTTCTTC	CASSRAGTSGNEQFF
many	TRBD2	TRBV11-2	TRBJ2-1	TGTGCCAGCAGCTTAGATTGGTCTAGCGGGAGACTACCCCAGTTCTTC	CASSLDWSSGRLPQFF
many	-	TRBV7-3	TRBJ2-3	TGTGCCAGCAGCTTGGTGGGAGATGGGGATACGCAGTATTTT	CASSLVGDGDTQYF
many	-	TRBV11-2	TRBJ2-7	TGTGCCAGCAGCTTAGAGGTCACACTCTCCTACGAGCAGTACTTC	CASSLEVTLSYEQYF
many	-	TRBV11-2	TRBJ1-5	TGTGCCAGCAGCTTAGATGGGGTGGTACACGAGGGCAATCAGCCCCAGCATTTT	CASSLDGVVHEGNQPQHF
-	-	TRBV28	TRBJ1-5	TGTGCCAGCAATGGGGGGCAGCCCCAGCATTTT	CASNGGQPQHF
many	TRBD2	TRBV6-5	TRBJ2-2	TGTGCCAGCAGTTACTCCGCCGGGACTACCCTCCGGGAGCTGTTTTTT	CASSYSAGTTLRELFF